The clone carrying this T cell receptor (beta chain) came up a few times. Its antigen is not known. The germline CDR1 and CDR2 sequences are LNHNV and YYDKDF (reference sequence). The length of the CDR3 is 15 residues. V was clipped by 0 bases and J by 5 bases; unmatched bases: 6. Unique molecular identifiers tagged the TCRbeta library. TCRdb passed the PCR reads through MiXCR, listing each CDR3 protein once. Of about 250,000 distinct CDR3 sequences in the sample, roughly a quarter were seen once. The sample is drawn from a study of T-cell reconstitution after alpha-beta-depleted transplantation in children. Study conclusions and caveats: Alpha-beta T cells about two months after transplant reportedly derived from several hundred expanded graft clones. Once a year had passed after transplant, T-cell counts and diversity came mostly from newly produced T cells. From surviving recipient T cells and thymic progenitors came the high day-60 TCRbeta diversity observed in some patients.

The sequence derives from a female patient aged 2-15 years who had a stem cell transplant for congenital amegakaryocytic thrombocytopenia, so the T cells may come from the graft donor. This sample comprised PBMCs, mostly from graft donor cells, obtained 360 days after TCRalphabeta/CD19-depleted stem cell transplant. V is TRBV15 and J is TRBJ2-5, with 7 bases identical to TRBD2. CDR3 sequence: CATSRDASGLETQYF. The CDR3, as DNA: TGTGCCACCAGCAGAGATGCTAGCGGTTTGGAGACCCAGTACTTC.